A selection of T cell receptor beta chains follows, all from one sample in a study of T cells in Graves' hyperthyroidism and ophthalmopathy. Each CDR3 protein gets one entry after TCRdb re-called the multiplex PCR reads with MiXCR. The table lists fewer than 350,000 distinct CDR3 sequences, about 13% of them singletons. The specimen was blood. The origin of the receptors is a woman aged 35 to 49 with Graves' hyperthyroidism. The CDR3 runs from the conserved cysteine through the conserved F or W. D genes are given only for firm matches. Clone size is shown for a subset of rows, as once, few, many or a class of expanded clone.

V	J	D	size	CDR3	DNA
TRBV28	TRBJ2-1	TRBD2	-	CASSFLAGDINEQFF	TGTGCCAGCAGTTTTCTAGCGGGAGACATCAATGAGCAGTTCTTC
TRBV6-6	TRBJ1-2	-	many	CASSYGRLRTINYGYTF	TGTGCCAGCAGTTACGGCCGTCTAAGGACAATTAACTATGGCTACACCTTC
TRBV12-3/TRBV12-4	TRBJ2-1	-	many	CASSSDASPYNEQFF	TGTGCCAGCAGCTCTGACGCTTCCCCCTACAATGAGCAGTTCTTC
TRBV24-1	TRBJ2-1	-	few	CATSDRYQLGEQFF	TGTGCCACCAGCGACAGATATCAGCTTGGTGAGCAGTTCTTC
TRBV18	TRBJ2-1	-	many	CASSTRDNHNEQFF	TGTGCCAGCTCAACCAGGGATAATCACAATGAGCAGTTCTTC
TRBV5-1	TRBJ2-2	-	-	CASCWVPQGDSTLGELFF	TGCGCCAGCTGTTGGGTACCGCAAGGGGACTCGACCCTCGGGGAGCTGTTTTTT
TRBV7-2	TRBJ2-3	-	many	CASSLEPAGPPTDTQYF	TGTGCCAGCAGCTTAGAGCCAGCGGGCCCGCCCACAGATACGCAGTATTTT
TRBV12-3/TRBV12-4	TRBJ2-2	TRBD2	-	CASMVAGVSGELFF	TGTGCCAGCATGGTAGCGGGAGTAAGCGGGGAGCTGTTTTTT
TRBV10-3	TRBJ1-2	-	once	CAIFGSGGYTF	TGTGCCATCTTTGGCTCGGGTGGCTACACCTTC
TRBV10-3	TRBJ1-5	TRBD1	-	CAISRDSGEYNQPQHF	TGTGCCATCTCCCGGGACAGCGGGGAGTACAATCAGCCCCAGCATTTT
TRBV28	TRBJ1-6	TRBD1	-	CASSSQGTAPLHF	TGTGCCAGCAGTTCCCAAGGGACAGCCCCCCTCCACTTT
TRBV15	TRBJ2-1	-	many	CATSRGGNEQFF	TGTGCCACCAGCAGAGGAGGCAATGAGCAGTTCTTC
TRBV7-3	TRBJ2-4	-	many	CASSLGGAAGKNIQYF	TGTGCCAGCAGCTTAGGGGGGGCTGCGGGTAAAAACATTCAGTACTTC
TRBV30	TRBJ1-1	TRBD1	many	CAWSVKAGGKAFF	TGTGCCTGGAGTGTAAAGGCAGGGGGAAAAGCTTTCTTT
TRBV12-3/TRBV12-4	TRBJ2-7	-	many	CASSPTVGYEQYF	TGTGCCAGCAGTCCCACAGTGGGGTACGAGCAGTACTTC
TRBV18	TRBJ2-7	-	-	CASSPPTDVYEQYF	TGTGCCAGCTCACCACCAACCGACGTCTACGAGCAGTACTTC
TRBV9	TRBJ1-1	-	many	CASSVEENTEAFF	TGTGCCAGCAGCGTAGAAGAGAACACTGAAGCTTTCTTT
TRBV10-3	TRBJ1-4	TRBD1	few	CAIRPDRGDEKLFF	TGTGCCATCAGACCAGACAGGGGAGACGAAAAACTGTTTTTT
TRBV28	TRBJ2-5	-	many	CASSFDGTGKLEYF	TGTGCCAGCAGTTTCGACGGGACCGGGAAATTAGAGTACTTC
TRBV28	TRBJ1-5	-	many	CASSFRLSQPQHF	TGTGCCAGCAGTTTCCGGCTGAGTCAGCCCCAGCATTTT
TRBV20-1	TRBJ2-7	TRBD2	many	CSATGLAAYEQYF	TGCAGTGCTACCGGACTAGCGGCCTACGAGCAGTACTTC
TRBV29-1	TRBJ2-4	TRBD1	many	CSVVRGQGTDIQYF	TGCAGCGTCGTTCGGGGACAGGGAACGGACATTCAGTACTTC
TRBV18	TRBJ2-3	-	few	CASSLALTDTQYF	TGTGCCAGCTCACTTGCCCTCACAGATACGCAGTATTTT
TRBV6-5	TRBJ2-1	-	-	CASSYSSEVTEQFF	TGTGCCAGCAGTTACTCGAGCGAAGTAACTGAGCAGTTCTTC
TRBV5-1	TRBJ1-3	-	-	CASSLDGLSGNTIYF	TGCGCCAGCAGCTTGGACGGTCTCTCTGGAAACACCATATATTTT
TRBV15	TRBJ1-3	TRBD1	many	CATSKGTGLPPGNTIYF	TGTGCCACCAGCAAAGGGACAGGCCTTCCCCCTGGAAACACCATATATTTT
TRBV6-1	TRBJ1-5	-	-	CASSDPTGGGRLVSNQPQHF	TGTGCCAGCAGTGACCCCACTGGAGGAGGGCGGCTGGTGAGCAATCAGCCCCAGCATTTT
TRBV28	TRBJ2-1	TRBD2	many	CASASSFVGLAGGRSYNEQFF	TGTGCCAGCGCGTCTTCTTTCGTCGGACTAGCGGGAGGACGGTCCTACAATGAGCAGTTCTTC
TRBV10-3	TRBJ2-7	TRBD1	few	CAFSDRDGPYEQYF	TGTGCCTTCAGTGACAGGGACGGACCCTACGAGCAGTACTTC
TRBV24-1	TRBJ2-3	TRBD1	-	CATSGFGTDGLDTQYF	TGTGCCACCAGTGGTTTCGGGACAGATGGATTGGATACGCAGTATTTT
TRBV3-1	TRBJ2-5	TRBD2	many	CASSQADLAGTETQYF	TGTGCCAGCAGCCAAGCCGACCTAGCGGGGACTGAGACCCAGTACTTC
TRBV27	TRBJ2-2	-	few	CATRGGGWNTGELFF	TGTGCCACCCGAGGAGGGGGATGGAACACCGGGGAGCTGTTTTTT
TRBV28	TRBJ2-3	TRBD1	-	CASSSNYRGSTDTQYF	TGTGCCAGCAGTTCAAATTACAGGGGTAGCACAGATACGCAGTATTTT
TRBV2	TRBJ1-1	-	many	CASRPTATMNTEAFF	TGTGCCAGCCGCCCCACGGCCACCATGAACACTGAAGCTTTCTTT
TRBV2	TRBJ1-5	-	-	CASSATAVNQPQHF	TGTGCCAGCAGTGCGACAGCCGTGAACCAGCCCCAGCATTTT
TRBV24-1	TRBJ2-3	-	few	CATSDSRGLDTQYF	TGTGCCACCAGTGATTCCAGGGGTCTAGATACGCAGTATTTT
TRBV19	TRBJ2-6	-	-	CASRGWGTGANVLTF	TGTGCCAGTAGGGGTTGGGGGACTGGGGCCAACGTCCTGACTTTC
TRBV5-1	TRBJ1-1	-	many	CASSGPTGTRGTEAFF	TGCGCCAGCAGCGGACCTACAGGGACCCGGGGCACTGAAGCTTTCTTT
TRBV7-7	TRBJ2-1	TRBD2	many	CASSFQLAGNNEQFF	TGTGCTAGCAGCTTCCAGCTAGCGGGAAACAATGAGCAGTTCTTC
TRBV11-2	TRBJ2-7	-	many	CASSLDPASDEQYF	TGTGCCAGCAGCTTAGACCCGGCTTCGGACGAGCAGTACTTC
TRBV20-1	TRBJ1-2	-	-	CSARVRNGYTF	TGCAGTGCTAGAGTTCGGAATGGCTACACCTTC
TRBV11-1	TRBJ2-5	TRBD2	many	CASSQGTSGRKVETQYF	TGTGCCAGCAGCCAGGGAACTAGCGGGAGGAAGGTAGAGACCCAGTACTTC
TRBV7-9	TRBJ1-4	-	many	CASSPQGGGREKLFF	TGTGCCAGCAGCCCCCAAGGCGGGGGGCGGGAAAAACTGTTTTTT
TRBV29-1	TRBJ2-5	-	-	CSGAVSETQYF	TGCAGCGGCGCGGTATCGGAGACCCAGTACTTC
TRBV20-1	TRBJ2-1	TRBD2	few	CSARDQGAGGPLLQFF	TGCAGTGCTAGAGATCAAGGAGCGGGAGGGCCCCTACTACAGTTCTTC
TRBV27	TRBJ2-3	-	many	CASSLGRGSDTQYF	TGTGCCAGCAGTTTAGGCAGGGGATCAGATACGCAGTATTTT
TRBV2	TRBJ1-2	-	many	CASSETRPDYGYTF	TGTGCCAGCAGTGAAACACGCCCGGACTATGGCTACACCTTC
TRBV28	TRBJ1-5	-	many	CASSLGGLRGQPQHF	TGTGCCAGCAGTTTGGGTGGGTTAAGGGGTCAGCCCCAGCATTTT
TRBV7-3	TRBJ2-1	TRBD2	many	CASSLFSPGGGNEQFF	TGTGCCAGCAGCTTATTCTCTCCGGGAGGGGGGAATGAGCAGTTCTTC